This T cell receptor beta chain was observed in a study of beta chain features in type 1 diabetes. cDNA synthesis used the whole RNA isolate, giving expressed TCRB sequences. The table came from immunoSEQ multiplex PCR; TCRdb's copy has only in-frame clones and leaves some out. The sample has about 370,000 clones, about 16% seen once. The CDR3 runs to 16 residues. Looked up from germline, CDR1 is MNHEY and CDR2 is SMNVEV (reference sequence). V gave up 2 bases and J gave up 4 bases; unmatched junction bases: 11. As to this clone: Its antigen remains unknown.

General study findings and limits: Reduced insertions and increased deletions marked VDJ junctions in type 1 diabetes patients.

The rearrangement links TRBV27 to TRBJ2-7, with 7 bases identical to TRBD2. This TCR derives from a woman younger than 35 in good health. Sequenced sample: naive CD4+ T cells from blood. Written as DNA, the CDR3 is TGTGCCAGCAGTTTAGCGGCAGGGAGGGCGGTTTACGAGCAGTACTTC. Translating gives CASSLAAGRAVYEQYF.